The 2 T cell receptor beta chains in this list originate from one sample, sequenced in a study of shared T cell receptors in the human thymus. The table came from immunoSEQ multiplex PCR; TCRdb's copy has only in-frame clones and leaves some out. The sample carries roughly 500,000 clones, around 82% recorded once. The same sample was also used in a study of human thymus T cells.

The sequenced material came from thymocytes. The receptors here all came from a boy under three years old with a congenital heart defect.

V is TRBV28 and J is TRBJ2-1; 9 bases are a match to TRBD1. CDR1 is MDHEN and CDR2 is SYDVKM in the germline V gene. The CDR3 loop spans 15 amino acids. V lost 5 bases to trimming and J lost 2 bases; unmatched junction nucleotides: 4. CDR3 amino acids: CASSGGQGPYNEQFF. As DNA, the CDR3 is TGTGCCAGCAGTGGGGGACAGGGTCCCTACAATGAGCAGTTCTTC.

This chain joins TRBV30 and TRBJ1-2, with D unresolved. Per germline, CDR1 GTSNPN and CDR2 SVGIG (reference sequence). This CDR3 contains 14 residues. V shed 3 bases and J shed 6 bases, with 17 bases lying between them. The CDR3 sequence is CAWRWARRIHGYTF. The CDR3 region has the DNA TGTGCCTGGAGATGGGCCCGTAGGATCCATGGCTACACCTTC.